A single sample gave rise to the 15 T cell receptor beta chains below, sequenced in a study of blood T cells in healthy people across ages (dated by TCRdb to between 2015 and 2016). To prepare the library, 5' RACE was applied. Sequencing relied on an Illumina HiSeq 2500. A second PCR of roughly 7 to 12 cycles was run with a J-beta primer mix and a sample-barcoded 5' primer. TCRdb trimmed the raw reads at Q25, called clones with MiXCR and kept productive beta chains. Duplicate CDR3 protein sequences are folded into a single record with the most common DNA and genes. This sample is represented by 730,000 or so distinct CDR3 sequences; roughly 43% of them were singletons. 20% to 25% of the sample is taken by the ten largest. The source material was blood. The origin of the receptors is an older woman in good health.

The rearrangement joins TRBV7-2 to TRBJ2-7; D gene ambiguous. V lost 4 bases and J 4 bases, leaving 20 bases between the germline ends. Germline lookup yields CDR1 SGHTA and CDR2 FQGNSA. The CDR3 is 16 residues long. The CDR3 here is CASSSYSPRGRYEQYF. The CDR3 coding sequence is TGTGCCAGCAGCTCCTATAGCCCGCGAGGCAGGTACGAGCAGTACTTC.

This clonotype was counted only a few times. The chain links TRBV7-2 to TRBJ2-2, with 10 bases matching TRBD2. Trimming cost V 5 bases and J 6 bases; bases outside gene matches: 6. The V gene's germline CDR1 is SGHTA and CDR2 FQGNSA. The CDR3 contains 15 residues. The CDR3 loop is CASSPVAGGAGELFF. The CDR3 nucleotides are TGTGCCAGCAGCCCGGTAGCGGGGGGAGCCGGGGAGCTGTTTTTT.

CDR3 coding DNA: TGTGCCAGCAGCTTGGAACAGCTTTTGTTCCACGAGCAGTACTTC. Residues: CASSLEQLLFHEQYF. V gene TRBV5-5 combines with J gene TRBJ2-5, with D unclear. The closer fit of TRBJ2-7 to the DNA end suggests the J call may be wrong. This CDR3 has 15 residues. CDR1 and CDR2 from the germline V gene are SGHKS and YYEKEE (reference sequence).

The J gene is TRBJ2-7, the V gene TRBV12-3 or TRBV12-4; 11 nucleotides line up with TRBD2. The V and J ends lost 4 bases and 2 bases, in that order; junction bases with no gene match: 7. CDR3 size: 16 residues. This chain's CDR3 is CASSSLLAGGPYEQYF. In nucleotides, the CDR3 is TGTGCCAGCAGTTCCCTCCTAGCGGGAGGCCCCTACGAGCAGTACTTC.

This clonotype has only a few counts. CDR3 nucleotide sequence: TGTGCCAGCAGTTTACAGGGGGCGATGAACACTGAAGCTTTCTTT. This sequence encodes CASSLQGAMNTEAFF. The chain uses TRBV28 and TRBJ1-1, with 8 nucleotides matching TRBD1. The germline gives CDR1 MDHEN, CDR2 SYDVKM. CDR3 size: 15 residues. With V trimmed by 2 bases and J by 0 bases, 2 bases remained unmatched.

The V and J genes are TRBV3-1 and TRBJ1-2, with 7 bases that match TRBD1. Germline values: CDR1 LGHDT, CDR2 YNNKEL (reference sequence). Losses at the gene ends were 5 bases for V and 1 base for J; bases not matched to a gene: 7. The CDR3 is made up of 15 amino acids. CDR3 in DNA: TGTGCCAGCAGCAATCCAGGGGGAGGTAACTATGGCTACACCTTC. The encoded protein is CASSNPGGGNYGYTF.

The CDR3 region has the DNA TGTGCCAGCAGCCCGGGACAGGGGGGTAGGTTGAACACTGAAGCTTTCTTT. Translation gives CASSPGQGGRLNTEAFF. This chain connects TRBV11-2 to TRBJ1-1; 11 bases map to TRBD1. This CDR3 spans 17 amino acids. Trimming removed 5 bases from V and 0 bases from J; junction bases left unmatched: 8. Per the germline V gene, CDR1 is SGHAT and CDR2 is FQNNGV.

This clonotype was observed a few times. The J gene is TRBJ2-1, the V gene TRBV27, with D possibly TRBD1 on 6 matching bases. Germline V gives CDR1 MNHEY, CDR2 SMNVEV (reference sequence). This CDR3 spans 14 amino acids. V lost 5 bases to trimming and J lost 6 bases, with 14 bases between them. The CDR3 DNA sequence: TGTGCCAGCAGTCCCAGACAGGTCGTCAATGAGCAGTTCTTC. It yields the protein CASSPRQVVNEQFF.

The table lists this clonotype with a few counts. This chain uses TRBV20-1 with TRBJ2-4; D is perhaps TRBD2 (5 bases). V lost 6 bases to trimming and J lost 8 bases, with 20 bases between them. Germline loops: CDR1 DFQATT, CDR2 SNEGSKA (reference sequence). This CDR3 region has 14 residues. The CDR3 sequence: CSAPPSGSDDIQYF. The CDR3 bases are TGCAGTGCCCCACCGTCGGGGTCTGATGACATTCAGTACTTC.

This clonotype was observed a handful of times. The chain has TRBV6-2 or TRBV6-3 and TRBJ2-2, with TRBD1 as a possible D gene (5 bases). The CDR3 spans 14 residues. Germline V gene data show CDR1 as MNHEY and CDR2 as SVGEGT. Trimming pared 6 bases from V and 3 bases from J, leaving 11 bases between. This CDR3 reads CASSPRRDTGELFF. Written as DNA, the CDR3 is TGTGCCAGCAGCCCACGCAGGGACACCGGGGAGCTGTTTTTT.

This clonotype was recorded a few times. This chain uses TRBV7-3 with TRBJ2-1, with TRBD2 matching over 8 bases. V shed 5 bases, J shed 0 bases, and the junction held 12 bases outside the gene matches. This CDR3 comprises 18 residues. Germline V CDR1 and CDR2: SGHTA, FQGTGA. The CDR3 is CASSLHPGGLGSYNEQFF. DNA of the CDR3: TGTGCCAGCAGCCTCCACCCGGGAGGGTTGGGCTCCTACAATGAGCAGTTCTTC.

The chain links TRBV14 to TRBJ2-7; 7 bases agree with TRBD2. Trimming cost V 1 base and J 2 bases; bases outside gene matches: 5. In germline, CDR1 is SGHDN, CDR2 FVKESK. The CDR3 is made up of 15 amino acids. The chain's CDR3 is CASSQARGLPYEQYF. CDR3 bases: TGTGCCAGCAGCCAAGCCCGGGGACTACCCTACGAGCAGTACTTC.

This clonotype has only a few counts. The gene calls are TRBV12-3 or TRBV12-4 and TRBJ2-3, with TRBD2 matching over 9 bases. CDR3 length equals 14 residues. The ends lost 6 bases at V and 4 bases at J; junction bases unmatched: 5. The CDR3 bases are TGTGCCAGCAGCCGGACTAGCGCAGCAGATACGCAGTATTTT. The encoded protein is CASSRTSAADTQYF.

This clonotype has more than one count but fewer than ten. CDR3 DNA sequence: TGTGCCGCAACACCTACGACAGGGAACGACCAAGAGACCCAGTACTTC. Amino acids: CAATPTTGNDQETQYF. The rearrangement joins TRBV2 to TRBJ2-5; the match to TRBD1 covers 7 bases. Trimming cost V 11 bases and J 0 bases; bases outside gene matches: 15. In germline, CDR1 is SNHLY, CDR2 FYNNEI. CDR3 length: 16 amino acids.

The chain joins TRBV10-3 to TRBJ2-1; the match to TRBD2 covers 12 bases. CDR1 ENHRY and CDR2 SYGVKD come from the germline V gene. V trimming: 6 bases; J trimming: 5 bases; junction bases outside the gene matches: 11. This CDR3 contains 17 residues. The CDR3 region has the DNA TGTGCCATCAGCGACCCGACTAGCGGGAGATTTGACAATGAGCAGTTCTTC. It codes for CAISDPTSGRFDNEQFF.